Sequencing of this TCR beta chain was carried out in a study of blood T cell repertoires in COVID-19. Measured with immunoSEQ multiplex PCR; TCRdb has only the in-frame clones, and not every one. The top ten clones hold 10% of a sample with about 120,000 clones, roughly 79% of them seen once. The CDR3 consists of 14 residues. The trim removed 6 bases at V and 2 bases at J, leaving 3 bases unmatched. Per the germline V gene, CDR1 is SNHLY and CDR2 is FYNNEI. As regards this clone: The sample holds other DNA sequences that translate to the same CDR3.

This TCR derives from a human donor in a cohort sampled during active COVID-19. Sequencing used peripheral blood. The chain carries TRBV2 and TRBJ1-2, with 10 bases identical to TRBD1. This CDR3 reads CASRGDRGNYGYTF. The DNA for the CDR3 is TGTGCCAGCAGGGGGGACAGGGGCAACTATGGCTACACCTTC.